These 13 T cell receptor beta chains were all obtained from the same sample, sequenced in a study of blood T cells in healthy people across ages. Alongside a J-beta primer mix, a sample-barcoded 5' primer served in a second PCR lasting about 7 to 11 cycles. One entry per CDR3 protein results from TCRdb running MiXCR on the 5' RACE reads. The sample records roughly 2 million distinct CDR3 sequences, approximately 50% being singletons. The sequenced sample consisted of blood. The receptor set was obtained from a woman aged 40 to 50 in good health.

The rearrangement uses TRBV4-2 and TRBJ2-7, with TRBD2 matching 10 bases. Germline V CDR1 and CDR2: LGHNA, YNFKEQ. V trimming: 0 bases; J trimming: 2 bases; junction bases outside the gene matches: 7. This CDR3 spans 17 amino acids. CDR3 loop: CASSQDRNSGGTYEQYF. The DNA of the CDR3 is TGTGCCAGCAGCCAAGATCGGAATAGCGGGGGGACCTACGAGCAGTACTTC.

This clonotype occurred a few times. The CDR3 spells CATSRDPGQGNEQFF. As DNA, the CDR3 is TGTGCCACCAGCAGAGATCCCGGTCAGGGGAATGAGCAGTTCTTC. This chain links TRBV15 with TRBJ2-1, with a tentative D call TRBD1 (6 bases). Trimming stripped 0 bases from V and 7 bases from J, with 13 bases between. The CDR3 length is 15 residues. Germline values: CDR1 LNHNV, CDR2 YYDKDF (reference sequence).

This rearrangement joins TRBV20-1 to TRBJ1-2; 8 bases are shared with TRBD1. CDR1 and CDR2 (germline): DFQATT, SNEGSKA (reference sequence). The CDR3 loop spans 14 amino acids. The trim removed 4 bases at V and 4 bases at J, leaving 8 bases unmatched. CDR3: CSATNRQGTYGYTF. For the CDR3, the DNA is TGCAGTGCTACGAACCGACAGGGGACCTATGGCTACACCTTC.

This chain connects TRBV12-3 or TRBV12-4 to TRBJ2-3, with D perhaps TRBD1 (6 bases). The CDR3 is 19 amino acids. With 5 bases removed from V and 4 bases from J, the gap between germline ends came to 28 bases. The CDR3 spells CASSKGGSFGGVGADTQYF. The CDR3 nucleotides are TGTGCCAGCAGTAAAGGGGGATCCTTTGGCGGAGTGGGAGCAGATACGCAGTATTTT.

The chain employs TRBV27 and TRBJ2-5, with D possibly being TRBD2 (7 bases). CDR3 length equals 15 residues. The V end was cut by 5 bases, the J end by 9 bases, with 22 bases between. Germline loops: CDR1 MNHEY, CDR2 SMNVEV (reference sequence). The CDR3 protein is CASSKGGAAKRPQYF. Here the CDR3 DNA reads TGTGCCAGCAGTAAGGGGGGGGCAGCCAAGAGACCCCAGTACTTC.

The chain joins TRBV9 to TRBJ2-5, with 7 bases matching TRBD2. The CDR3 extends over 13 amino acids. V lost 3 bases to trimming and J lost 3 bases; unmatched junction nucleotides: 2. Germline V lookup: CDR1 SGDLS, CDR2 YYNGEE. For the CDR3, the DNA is TGTGCCAGCAGCGGGGGACTAAAAGAGACCCAGTACTTC. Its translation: CASSGGLKETQYF.

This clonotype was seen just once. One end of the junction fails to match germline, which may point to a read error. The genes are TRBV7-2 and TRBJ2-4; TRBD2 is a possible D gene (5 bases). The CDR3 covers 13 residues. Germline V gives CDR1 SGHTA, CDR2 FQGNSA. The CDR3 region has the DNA TGCGCCAGCAGCTTAGAGAGCCGGGGTACTGTGTACTTC. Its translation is CASSLESRGTVYF.

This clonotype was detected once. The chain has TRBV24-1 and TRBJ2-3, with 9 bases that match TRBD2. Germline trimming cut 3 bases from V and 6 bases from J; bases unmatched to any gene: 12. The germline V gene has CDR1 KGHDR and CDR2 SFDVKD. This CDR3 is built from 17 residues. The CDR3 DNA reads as TGTGCCACCAGTGATCCTGTTCCGGGACTAGCATCTGATACGCAGTATTTT. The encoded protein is CATSDPVPGLASDTQYF.

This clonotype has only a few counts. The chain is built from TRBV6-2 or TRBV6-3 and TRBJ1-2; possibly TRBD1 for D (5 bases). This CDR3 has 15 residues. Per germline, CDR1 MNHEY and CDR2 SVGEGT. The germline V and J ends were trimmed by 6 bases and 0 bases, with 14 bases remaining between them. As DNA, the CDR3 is TGTGCCAGCAGATTACCGACAGCCTCTAACTATGGCTACACCTTC. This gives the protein CASRLPTASNYGYTF.

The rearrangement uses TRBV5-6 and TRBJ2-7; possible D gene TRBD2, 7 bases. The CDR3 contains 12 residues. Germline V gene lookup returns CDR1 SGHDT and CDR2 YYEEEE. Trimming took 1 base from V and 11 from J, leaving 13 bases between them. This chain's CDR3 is CASSLRGGDEYF. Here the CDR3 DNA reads TGTGCCAGCAGCTTGAGGGGGGGAGATGAGTACTTC.

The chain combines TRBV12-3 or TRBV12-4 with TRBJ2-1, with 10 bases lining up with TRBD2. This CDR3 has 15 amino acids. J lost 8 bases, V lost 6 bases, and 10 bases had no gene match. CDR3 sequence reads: CASRAGTSASDEQFF. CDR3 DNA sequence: TGTGCCAGCAGAGCCGGGACTAGCGCATCCGATGAGCAGTTCTTC.

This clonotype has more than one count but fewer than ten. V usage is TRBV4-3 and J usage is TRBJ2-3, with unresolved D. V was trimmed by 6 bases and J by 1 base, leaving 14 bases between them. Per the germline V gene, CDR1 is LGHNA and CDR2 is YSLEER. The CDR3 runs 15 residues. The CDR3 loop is CASSPSLGRTDTQYF. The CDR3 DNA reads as TGCGCCAGCAGTCCATCCCTAGGTCGCACAGATACGCAGTATTTT.

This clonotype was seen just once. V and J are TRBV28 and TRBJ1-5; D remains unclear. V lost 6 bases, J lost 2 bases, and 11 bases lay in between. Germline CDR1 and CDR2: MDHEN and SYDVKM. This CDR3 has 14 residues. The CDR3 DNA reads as TGTGCCAGCAGATGGGATATTGGCAATCAGCCCCAGCATTTT. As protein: CASRWDIGNQPQHF.